Here is one T cell receptor (beta chain) with its context. The data originate from a study of shared clonotypes between healthy human individuals. The protocol was immunoSEQ multiplex PCR, while the TCRdb copy is restricted to in-frame clones and leaves out a portion. Of about 1.5 million clones detected, 95% to 99% appear once; the ten largest clones hold approximately 0.45%. The germline V gene has CDR1 MNHEY and CDR2 SMNVEV (reference sequence). This CDR3 spans 15 amino acids. V was pared by 6 bases and J by 7 bases, with 9 bases of the junction left unmatched. Sequencing was done on a sample of naive CD4+ T cells sorted from blood. Described subset: CD45RA+ positively selected. The V call is TRBV27, the J call TRBJ2-1; 10 nucleotides align to TRBD2. This receptor was taken from a man aged 25-45 years in good health. CDR3 bases: TGTGCCAGCAGCCCCTTCGGACTAGCGGCTAATGAGCAGTTCTTC. It yields the protein CASSPFGLAANEQFF.